This T cell receptor (beta chain) is drawn from a study of cytomegalovirus exposure and HLA in healthy donors. Looked up from germline, CDR1 is SGHKS and CDR2 is YYEKEE (reference sequence). The length of the CDR3 is 15 residues. Trimming took off 1 base at V and 2 bases at J, with 13 bases between the two ends. The PCR employed 60 Vbeta primers together with 13 Jbeta primers. Produced via immunoSEQ multiplex PCR; TCRdb's table is partial and in-frame only. The sample yields about 120,000 clones, about four fifths seen once. The chain joins TRBV5-5 to TRBJ2-7; D might be TRBD2 (5 bases). The receptor was derived from a female donor in good health and CMV-seropositive. Sequences were obtained from PBMCs. The CDR3 bases are TGTGCCAGCAGCTTGATGCGGGCCCAGACCTACGAGCAGTACTTC. Residues: CASSLMRAQTYEQYF. The whole variable domain, filled in from reference TRBV5-5 and TRBJ2-7, reads DAGVTQSPTHLIKTRGQQVTLRCSPISGHKSVSWYQQVLGQGPQFIFQYYEKEERGRGNFPDRFSARQFPNYSSELNVNALLLGDSALYLCASSLMRAQTYEQYFGPGTRLTVT.